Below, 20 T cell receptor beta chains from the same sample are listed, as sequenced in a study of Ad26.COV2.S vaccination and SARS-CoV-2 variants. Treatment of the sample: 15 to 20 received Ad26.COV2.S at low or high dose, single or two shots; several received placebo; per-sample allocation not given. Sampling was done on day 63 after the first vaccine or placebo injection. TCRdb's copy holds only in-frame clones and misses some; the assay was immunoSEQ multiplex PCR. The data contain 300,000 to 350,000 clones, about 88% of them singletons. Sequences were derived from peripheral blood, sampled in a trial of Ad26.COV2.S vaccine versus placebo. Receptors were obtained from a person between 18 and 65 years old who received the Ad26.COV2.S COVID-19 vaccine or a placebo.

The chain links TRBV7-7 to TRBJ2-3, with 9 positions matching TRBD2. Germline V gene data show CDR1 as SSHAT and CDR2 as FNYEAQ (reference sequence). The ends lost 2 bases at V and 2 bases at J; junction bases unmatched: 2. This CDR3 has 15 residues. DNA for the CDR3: TGTGCCAGCAGCTTATTAGCGGGAGCCACAGATACGCAGTATTTT. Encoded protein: CASSLLAGATDTQYF.

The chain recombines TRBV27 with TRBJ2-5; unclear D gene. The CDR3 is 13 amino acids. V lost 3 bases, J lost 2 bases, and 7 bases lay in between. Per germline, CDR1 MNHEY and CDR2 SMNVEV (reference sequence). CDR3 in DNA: TGTGCCAGCAGTTTCGGTGAACAAGAGACCCAGTACTTC. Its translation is CASSFGEQETQYF.

The CDR3 region is CASSAQGSQPQHF. Here the CDR3 DNA reads TGTGCCAGTAGTGCGCAGGGAAGTCAGCCCCAGCATTTT. This sequence joins TRBV19 and TRBJ1-5; tentatively, D is TRBD1 (5 bases). Trimming pared 5 bases from V and 6 bases from J, leaving 11 bases between. CDR3 length: 13 residues. Germline-derived CDR1 and CDR2 are LNHDA and SQIVND (reference sequence). Drawing the rest from reference TRBV19 and TRBJ1-5, the complete variable domain is DGGITQSPKYLFRKEGQNVTLSCEQNLNHDAMYWYRQDPGQGLRLIYYSQIVNDFQKGDIAEGYSVSREKKESFPLTVTSAQKNPTAFYLCASSAQGSQPQHFGDGTRLSIL.

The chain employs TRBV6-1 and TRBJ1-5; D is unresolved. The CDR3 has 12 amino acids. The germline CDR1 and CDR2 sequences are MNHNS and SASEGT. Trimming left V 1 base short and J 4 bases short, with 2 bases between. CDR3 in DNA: TGTGCCAGCAGTGAAGGGAATCAGCCCCAGCATTTT. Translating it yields CASSEGNQPQHF.

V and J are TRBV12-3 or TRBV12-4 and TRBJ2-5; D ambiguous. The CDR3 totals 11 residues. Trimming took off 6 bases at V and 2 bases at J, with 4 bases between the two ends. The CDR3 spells CASRIQETQYF. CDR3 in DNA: TGTGCCAGCAGGATTCAAGAGACCCAGTACTTC.

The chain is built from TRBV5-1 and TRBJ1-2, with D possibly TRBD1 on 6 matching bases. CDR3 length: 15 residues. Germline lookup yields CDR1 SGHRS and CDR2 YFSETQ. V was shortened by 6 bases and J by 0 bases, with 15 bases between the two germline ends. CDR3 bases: TGCGCCAGCACCCTAGACAGGCCGGCTAACTATGGCTACACCTTC. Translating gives CASTLDRPANYGYTF. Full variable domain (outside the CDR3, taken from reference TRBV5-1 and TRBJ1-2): KAGVTQTPRYLIKTRGQQVTLSCSPISGHRSVSWYQQTPGQGLQFLFEYFSETQRNKGNFPGRFSGRQFSNSRSEMNVSTLELGDSALYLCASTLDRPANYGYTFGSGTRLTVV.

The chain's CDR3 is CGTGAMQETQYF. DNA for the CDR3: TGTGGTACCGGGGCGATGCAAGAGACCCAGTACTTC. The genes are TRBV7-8 and TRBJ2-5; the D call may be TRBD1 or TRBD2 (5 bases each). The CDR3 has 12 amino acids. CDR1 SGHVS and CDR2 FQNEAQ come from the germline V gene.

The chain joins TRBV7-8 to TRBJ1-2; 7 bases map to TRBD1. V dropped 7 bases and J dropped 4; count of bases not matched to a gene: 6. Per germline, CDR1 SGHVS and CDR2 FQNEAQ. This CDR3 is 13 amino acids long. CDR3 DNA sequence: TGTGCCAGCAAAAAAGGGGGCGGCTATGGCTACACCTTC. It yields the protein CASKKGGGYGYTF.

This CDR3 reads CASSVGTSADEQFF. CDR3 in DNA: TGTGCCAGCAGCGTAGGGACTAGCGCAGATGAGCAGTTCTTC. The V gene is TRBV9, the J gene TRBJ2-1; 9 nucleotides align to TRBD2. Trimming took 0 bases from V and 8 from J; bases not matched to a gene: 3. Germline V gives CDR1 SGDLS, CDR2 YYNGEE. The CDR3 covers 14 residues.

In nucleotides, the CDR3 is TGCGCCAGCAGCGGGGCCCAGGGGGCATCGGACATTCAGTACTTC. It translates to CASSGAQGASDIQYF. The rearrangement links TRBV5-1 to TRBJ2-4; TRBD1 matches at 8 bases. V lost 4 bases, J lost 8 bases, and 11 bases stayed unmatched. The CDR3 is 15 amino acids. Germline loops: CDR1 SGHRS, CDR2 YFSETQ.

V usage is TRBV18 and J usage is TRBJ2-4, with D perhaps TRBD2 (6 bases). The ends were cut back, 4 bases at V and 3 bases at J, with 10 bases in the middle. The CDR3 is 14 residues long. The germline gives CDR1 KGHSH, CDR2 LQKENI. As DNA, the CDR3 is TGTGCCAGCTCACGGGGGGAAGGCAAAAACATTCAGTACTTC. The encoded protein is CASSRGEGKNIQYF.

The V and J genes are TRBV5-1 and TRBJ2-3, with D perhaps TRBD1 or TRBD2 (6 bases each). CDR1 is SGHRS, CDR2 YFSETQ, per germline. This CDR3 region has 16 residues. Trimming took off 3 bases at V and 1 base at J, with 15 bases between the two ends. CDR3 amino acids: CASSSSGQRGTDTQYF. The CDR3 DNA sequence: TGCGCCAGCAGCTCATCCGGACAGCGGGGCACAGATACGCAGTATTTT.

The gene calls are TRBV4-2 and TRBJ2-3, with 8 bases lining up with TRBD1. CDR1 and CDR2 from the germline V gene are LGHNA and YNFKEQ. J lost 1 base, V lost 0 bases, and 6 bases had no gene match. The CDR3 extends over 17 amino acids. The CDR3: CASSQDLGQDGTDTQYF. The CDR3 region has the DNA TGTGCCAGCAGCCAAGATTTGGGACAGGATGGCACAGATACGCAGTATTTT.

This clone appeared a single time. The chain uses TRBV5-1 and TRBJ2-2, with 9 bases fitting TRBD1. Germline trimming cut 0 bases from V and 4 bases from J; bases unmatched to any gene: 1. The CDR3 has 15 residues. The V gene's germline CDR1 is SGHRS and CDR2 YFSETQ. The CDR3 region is CASSLGTGVTGELFF. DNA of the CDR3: TGCGCCAGCAGCTTGGGGACAGGGGTCACCGGGGAGCTGTTTTTT.

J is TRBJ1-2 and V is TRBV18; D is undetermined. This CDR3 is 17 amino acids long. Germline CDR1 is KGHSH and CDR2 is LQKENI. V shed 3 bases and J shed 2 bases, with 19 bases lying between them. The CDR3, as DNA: TGTGCCAGCTCACCCGAAACAGCTTCCTTACCAAACTATGGCTACACCTTC. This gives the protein CASSPETASLPNYGYTF.

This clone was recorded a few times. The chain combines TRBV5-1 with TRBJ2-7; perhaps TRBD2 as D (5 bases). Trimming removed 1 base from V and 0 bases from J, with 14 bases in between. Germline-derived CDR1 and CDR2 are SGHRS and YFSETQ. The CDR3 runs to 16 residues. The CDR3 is CASSLPGSVSSYEQYF. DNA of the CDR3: TGCGCCAGCAGCTTGCCGGGATCCGTAAGCTCCTACGAGCAGTACTTC.

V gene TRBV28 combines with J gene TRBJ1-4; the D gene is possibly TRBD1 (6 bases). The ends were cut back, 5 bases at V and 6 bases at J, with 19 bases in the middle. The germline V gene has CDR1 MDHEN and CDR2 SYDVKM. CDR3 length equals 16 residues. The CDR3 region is CASSLGGPGSYEKLFF. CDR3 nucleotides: TGTGCCAGCAGTCTGGGGGGCCCCGGGAGCTATGAAAAACTGTTTTTT.

The CDR3 spells CASSTTSGTYEQYF. In DNA form, the CDR3 reads TGTGCCAGCAGCACGACTAGCGGTACCTACGAGCAGTACTTC. This chain uses TRBV9 with TRBJ2-7; TRBD2 matches 9 bases. Germline CDR1 SGDLS, CDR2 YYNGEE. J lost 2 bases, V lost 4 bases, and 4 bases had no gene match. This CDR3 contains 14 residues.

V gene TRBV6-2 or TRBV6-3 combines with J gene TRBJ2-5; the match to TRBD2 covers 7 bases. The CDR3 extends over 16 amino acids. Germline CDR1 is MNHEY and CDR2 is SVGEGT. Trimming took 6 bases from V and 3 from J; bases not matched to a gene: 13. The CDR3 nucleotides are TGTGCCAGCAGCCTCCACCTTGACCTAGCGGAAGAGACCCAGTACTTC. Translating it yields CASSLHLDLAEETQYF.

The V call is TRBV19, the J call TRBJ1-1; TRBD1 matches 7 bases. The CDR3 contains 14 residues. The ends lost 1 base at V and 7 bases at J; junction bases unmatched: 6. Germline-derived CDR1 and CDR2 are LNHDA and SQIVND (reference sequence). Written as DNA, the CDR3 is TGTGCCAGTAGTATAGGGACAGGCAATTTTGAAGCTTTCTTT. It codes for CASSIGTGNFEAFF.